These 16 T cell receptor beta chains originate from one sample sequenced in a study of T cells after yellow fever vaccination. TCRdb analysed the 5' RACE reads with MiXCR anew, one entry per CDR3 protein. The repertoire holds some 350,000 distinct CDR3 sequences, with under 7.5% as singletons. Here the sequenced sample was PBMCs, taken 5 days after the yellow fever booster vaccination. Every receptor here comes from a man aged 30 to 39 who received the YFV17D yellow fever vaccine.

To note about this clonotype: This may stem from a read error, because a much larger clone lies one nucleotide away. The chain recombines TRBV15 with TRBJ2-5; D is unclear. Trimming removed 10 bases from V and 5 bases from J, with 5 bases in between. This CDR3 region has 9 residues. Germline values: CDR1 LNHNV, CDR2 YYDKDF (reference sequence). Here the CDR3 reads CANGETQYF. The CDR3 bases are TGTGCCAACGGGGAGACCCAGTACTTC.

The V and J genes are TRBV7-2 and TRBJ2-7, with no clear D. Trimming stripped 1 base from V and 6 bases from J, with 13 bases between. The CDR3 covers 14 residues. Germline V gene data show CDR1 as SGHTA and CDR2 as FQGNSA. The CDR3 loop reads CASSLGPATPEQYF. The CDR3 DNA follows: TGTGCCAGCAGCTTAGGGCCGGCCACGCCCGAGCAGTACTTC.

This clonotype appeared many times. CDR3 bases: TGTGCCAGCAGCTTGACTAGCGGCTCGGAGCTTGATGAGCAGTTCTTC. Protein: CASSLTSGSELDEQFF. The chain couples TRBV5-4 to TRBJ2-1; 8 bases are shared with TRBD2. The CDR3 sequence is 16 residues long. Losses at the gene ends were 1 base for V and 8 bases for J; bases not matched to a gene: 11. Germline V gene lookup returns CDR1 SGHNT and CDR2 YYREEE (reference sequence). The full variable domain, in which reference TRBV5-4 and TRBJ2-1 provide the parts outside the CDR3, is ETGVTQSPTHLIKTRGQQVTLRCSSQSGHNTVSWYQQALGQGPQFIFQYYREEENGRGNFPPRFSGLQFPNYSSELNVNALELDDSALYLCASSLTSGSELDEQFFGPGTRLTVL.

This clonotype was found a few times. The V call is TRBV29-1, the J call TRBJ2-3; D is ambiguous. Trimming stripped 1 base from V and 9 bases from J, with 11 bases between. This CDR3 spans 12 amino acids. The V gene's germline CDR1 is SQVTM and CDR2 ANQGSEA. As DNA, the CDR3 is TGCAGCGTTGAAGGGACGGAAGGAACGCAGTATTTT. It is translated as CSVEGTEGTQYF.

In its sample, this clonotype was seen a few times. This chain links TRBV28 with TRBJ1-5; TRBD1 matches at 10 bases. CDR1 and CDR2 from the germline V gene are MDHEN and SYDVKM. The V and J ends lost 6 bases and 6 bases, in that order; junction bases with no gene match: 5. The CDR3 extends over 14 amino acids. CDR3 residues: CASRRQGAGQPQHF. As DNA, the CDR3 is TGTGCCAGCAGGAGACAGGGGGCGGGTCAGCCCCAGCATTTT.

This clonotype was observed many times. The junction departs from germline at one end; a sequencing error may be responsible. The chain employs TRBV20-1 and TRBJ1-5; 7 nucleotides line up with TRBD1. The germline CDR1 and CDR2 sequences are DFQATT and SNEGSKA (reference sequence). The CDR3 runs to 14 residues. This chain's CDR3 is CSARGGGHNQPQHF. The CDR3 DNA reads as TGCAGTGCCAGAGGGGGCGGGCACAATCAGCCCCAGCATTTT.

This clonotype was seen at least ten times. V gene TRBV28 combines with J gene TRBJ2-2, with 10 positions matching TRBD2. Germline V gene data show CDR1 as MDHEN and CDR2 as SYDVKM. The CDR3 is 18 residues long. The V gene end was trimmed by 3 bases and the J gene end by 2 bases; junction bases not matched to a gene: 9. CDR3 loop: CASSFLASGRGNTGELFF. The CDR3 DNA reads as TGTGCCAGCAGTTTTCTCGCCAGCGGGAGGGGAAACACCGGGGAGCTGTTTTTT.

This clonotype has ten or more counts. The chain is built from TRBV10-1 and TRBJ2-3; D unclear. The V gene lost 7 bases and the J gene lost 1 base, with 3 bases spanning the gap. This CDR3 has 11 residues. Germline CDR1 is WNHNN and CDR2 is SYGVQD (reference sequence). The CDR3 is CASTGTDTQYF. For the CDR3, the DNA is TGCGCCAGCACCGGCACAGATACGCAGTATTTT.

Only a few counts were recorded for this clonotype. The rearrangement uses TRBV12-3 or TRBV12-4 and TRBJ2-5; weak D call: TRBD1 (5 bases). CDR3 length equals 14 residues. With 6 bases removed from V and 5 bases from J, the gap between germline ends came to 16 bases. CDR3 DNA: TGTGCCAGCAGCTTACCGACAGCGCGTGAGACCCAGTACTTC. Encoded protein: CASSLPTARETQYF.

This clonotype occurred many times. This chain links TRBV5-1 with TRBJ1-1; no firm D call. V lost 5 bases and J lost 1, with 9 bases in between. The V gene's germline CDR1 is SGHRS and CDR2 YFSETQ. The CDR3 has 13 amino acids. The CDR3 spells CASRRRENTEAFF. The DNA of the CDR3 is TGCGCCAGCAGGAGGAGGGAGAACACTGAAGCTTTCTTT.

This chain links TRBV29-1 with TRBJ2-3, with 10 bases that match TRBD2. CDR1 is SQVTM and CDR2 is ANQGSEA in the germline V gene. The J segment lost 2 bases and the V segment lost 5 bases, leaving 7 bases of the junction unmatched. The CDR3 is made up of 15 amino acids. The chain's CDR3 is CSVRSSGRVTDTQYF. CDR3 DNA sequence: TGCAGCGTTAGGTCCAGCGGGAGGGTCACAGATACGCAGTATTTT.

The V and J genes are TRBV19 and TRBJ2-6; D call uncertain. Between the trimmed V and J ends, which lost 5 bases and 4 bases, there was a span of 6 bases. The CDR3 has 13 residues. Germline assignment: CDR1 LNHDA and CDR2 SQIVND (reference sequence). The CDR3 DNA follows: TGTGCCAGTAGTCAGAAGGGGGCCAACGTCCTGACTTTC. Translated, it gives CASSQKGANVLTF.

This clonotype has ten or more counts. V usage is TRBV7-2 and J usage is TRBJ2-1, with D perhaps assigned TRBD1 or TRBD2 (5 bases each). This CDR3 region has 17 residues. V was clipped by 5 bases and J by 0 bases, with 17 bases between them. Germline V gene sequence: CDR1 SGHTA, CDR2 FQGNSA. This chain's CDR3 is CASSPPEKGSSYNEQFF. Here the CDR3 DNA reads TGTGCCAGCAGCCCACCGGAAAAGGGGAGCTCCTACAATGAGCAGTTCTTC.

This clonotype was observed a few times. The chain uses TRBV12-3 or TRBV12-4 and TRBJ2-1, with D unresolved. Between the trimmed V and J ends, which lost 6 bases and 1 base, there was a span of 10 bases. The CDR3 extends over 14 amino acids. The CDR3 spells CASRVMASYNEQFF. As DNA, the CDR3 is TGTGCCAGCAGAGTCATGGCATCCTACAATGAGCAGTTCTTC.

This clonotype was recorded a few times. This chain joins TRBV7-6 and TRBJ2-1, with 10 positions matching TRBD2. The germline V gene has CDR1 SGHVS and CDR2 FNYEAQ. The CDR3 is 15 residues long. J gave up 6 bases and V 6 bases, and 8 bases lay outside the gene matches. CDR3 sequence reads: CASSSSGRAVNEQFF. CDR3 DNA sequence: TGTGCCAGCAGTAGCAGCGGGAGGGCCGTCAATGAGCAGTTCTTC.

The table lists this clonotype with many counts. CDR3: CASSFEGRGYNEQFF. CDR3 DNA sequence: TGCGCCAGCAGCTTTGAGGGGAGGGGCTACAATGAGCAGTTCTTC. The V and J genes are TRBV5-1 and TRBJ2-1; TRBD2 matches at 7 bases. The germline CDR1 and CDR2 sequences are SGHRS and YFSETQ. The CDR3 is made up of 15 amino acids. Trimming cost V 2 bases and J 3 bases; bases outside gene matches: 5.